This T cell receptor beta chain was documented in a study of blood T cell repertoires in COVID-19. Study as a whole: PBMCs, B-cell-depleted T cells, or T cells provided the cDNA or gDNA that made up the material.

Participants, about 18 to 89 years old, spanned 25 or so US areas. In assigning cohorts, the study relied on participant-reported clinical history. This CDR3 is built from 16 residues. The V gene's germline CDR1 is SGHTA and CDR2 FQGNSA. Trimming cost V 4 bases and J 5 bases; bases outside gene matches: 7. Data came from immunoSEQ multiplex PCR; TCRdb stores just in-frame clones and leaves some out. Of about 280,000 clones detected, roughly nine tenths appear once; the ten largest clones hold about 5.5%. This sequence joins TRBV7-2 and TRBJ2-3, with 12 bases aligning to TRBD2. The material sequenced was PBMCs or T cells enriched from blood (not recorded which). The TCR comes from a woman aged 40 to 50 who had recovered from COVID-19. The CDR3 sequence: CASSSRGLAGVDTQYF. CDR3 nucleotide sequence: TGTGCCAGCAGCTCTCGGGGACTAGCGGGTGTAGATACGCAGTATTTT. Looking up the rest from reference TRBV7-2 and TRBJ2-3 gives the full variable domain: GAGVSQSPSNKVTEKGKDVELRCDPISGHTALYWYRQSLGQGLEFLIYFQGNSAPDKSGLPSDRFSAERTGGSVSTLTIQRTQQEDSAVYLCASSSRGLAGVDTQYFGPGTRLTVL.